This T cell receptor (beta chain) comes out of a study of T cell responses to AZD1222 COVID-19 vaccine. Study-wide points: Baseline seropositivity occurred in only 5 or 6 AZD1222 recipients. None of the repertoires were sampled until the peak T cell response had passed. The donors showed a predominance of white British ancestry and of females, with possible underestimation of clonal diversity. Of spike-specific TCRs, nearly half reportedly target regions left unmutated in variants.

The table came from immunoSEQ multiplex PCR; TCRdb's copy has only in-frame clones and leaves some out. Among over 50,000 clones listed, approximately 88% were seen once. Of note for this clone: Its matching antigen is unknown.

The sequences come from peripheral blood, collected on day 0 of AZD1222 vaccination. This clonotype originated in an adult in good health.

The CDR3 DNA sequence: TGTGCCAGCAGCCCCAGTTTAGGGGCGGGCACTGAAGCTTTCTTT. Translation: CASSPSLGAGTEAFF. V is TRBV3-1 (or the pseudogene TRBV3-2) and J is TRBJ1-1, with D possibly matching TRBD1 (5 bases). This CDR3 contains 15 residues. V was shortened by 4 bases and J by 4 bases, with 16 bases between the two germline ends. CDR1 is LGHDT and CDR2 is YNNKEL in the germline V gene (reference sequence).